The next 20 T cell receptor beta chains were all read from a single sample in a study of cytomegalovirus exposure and HLA in healthy donors. Vbeta (60) and Jbeta (13) primers were used in the PCR. The data were produced by immunoSEQ multiplex PCR, yet TCRdb's version contains in-frame clones alone and is incomplete. This repertoire shows under 200,000 clones, about four fifths found once; its top ten account for approximately 2.4%. The sequencing input was PBMCs. These receptors came from a woman in her forties or fifties in good health and CMV-seronegative.

The chain couples TRBV7-9 to TRBJ2-1, with 7 bases matching TRBD1. The length of the CDR3 is 15 residues. Per germline, CDR1 SEHNR and CDR2 FQNEAQ (reference sequence). After removal of 1 base from V and 6 bases from J, the junction contained 6 bases not matched to a gene. The CDR3 region is CASSLEGTVFNEQFF. In nucleotides, the CDR3 is TGTGCCAGCAGCTTAGAGGGGACAGTTTTCAATGAGCAGTTCTTC.

The V gene is TRBV7-8, the J gene TRBJ1-1; 7 positions match TRBD1. The CDR3 has 15 residues. In germline, CDR1 is SGHVS, CDR2 FQNEAQ. V shed 5 bases and J 3 bases; nucleotides not matched to a gene: 9. The CDR3 DNA reads TGTGCCAGCAGCCCAAGACAGGGTTGGGACACTGAAGCTTTCTTT. Translated, it gives CASSPRQGWDTEAFF.

The CDR3 DNA reads TGTGCCAGCAGTGAGAGCACTGAAGCTTTCTTT. As protein: CASSESTEAFF. V is TRBV2 and J is TRBJ1-1; D gene unclear. The germline V gene encodes CDR1 SNHLY and CDR2 FYNNEI. Deletions cut 3 bases from V and 4 bases from J, with 3 bases between. The CDR3 is 11 residues long. Looking up the rest from reference TRBV2 and TRBJ1-1 gives the full variable domain: EPEVTQTPSHQVTQMGQEVILRCVPISNHLYFYWYRQILGQKVEFLVSFYNNEISEKSEIFDDQFSVERPDGSNFTLKIRSTKLEDSAMYFCASSESTEAFFGQGTRLTVV.

The chain has TRBV7-9 and TRBJ2-5; TRBD2 matches at 7 bases. V lost 6 bases and J lost 1; bases outside the gene matches: 11. Germline V gene data show CDR1 as SEHNR and CDR2 as FQNEAQ (reference sequence). The CDR3 runs 16 residues. This CDR3 is CASRTTATGGQETQYF. The CDR3 DNA reads as TGTGCCAGCAGAACCACCGCGACGGGGGGCCAAGAGACCCAGTACTTC.

This clone came up a few times. The rearrangement links TRBV11-2 to TRBJ2-2; 10 bases map to TRBD1. J gave up 4 bases and V 7 bases, and 6 bases lay outside the gene matches. The CDR3 length is 15 residues. Germline values: CDR1 SGHAT, CDR2 FQNNGV. The DNA of the CDR3 is TGTGCCAGCAACAGACAGGGGGCCCGCACCGGGGAGCTGTTTTTT. Residues: CASNRQGARTGELFF. Full variable domain (missing parts from reference TRBV11-2 and TRBJ2-2): EAGVAQSPRYKIIEKRQSVAFWCNPISGHATLYWYQQILGQGPKLLIQFQNNGVVDDSQLPKDRFSAERLKGVDSTLKIQPAKLEDSAVYLCASNRQGARTGELFFGEGSRLTVL.

This clone was seen a few times. The chain links TRBV2 to TRBJ2-7, with TRBD2 as a possible D gene (5 bases). CDR3 size: 13 residues. The ends were cut back, 3 bases at V and 1 base at J, with 7 bases in the middle. Germline assignment: CDR1 SNHLY and CDR2 FYNNEI. CDR3 in amino acids: CASSDGISYEQYF. CDR3 sequence (DNA): TGTGCCAGCAGTGACGGGATTTCCTACGAGCAGTACTTC.

The CDR3 nucleotides read TGTGCCAGCACCGGGACAGGGGTGCATGAGCAGTTCTTC. This codes for CASTGTGVHEQFF. The chain employs TRBV27 and TRBJ2-1; 10 bases align to TRBD1. CDR1 and CDR2 from the germline V gene are MNHEY and SMNVEV (reference sequence). J lost 8 bases, V lost 7 bases, and 5 bases had no gene match. This CDR3 has 13 residues.

The gene calls are TRBV7-9 and TRBJ2-7, with 7 bases lining up with TRBD1. J lost 3 bases, V lost 5 bases, and 4 bases had no gene match. This CDR3 spans 13 amino acids. CDR1 and CDR2 (germline): SEHNR, FQNEAQ (reference sequence). In nucleotides, the CDR3 is TGTGCCAGCAGCCACGCAGGGGGCTACGAGCAGTACTTC. Amino acids: CASSHAGGYEQYF.

The chain links TRBV29-1 to TRBJ1-3, with TRBD1 matching 10 bases. The V gene end was trimmed by 0 bases and the J gene end by 4 bases; junction bases not matched to a gene: 9. From germline, CDR1 is SQVTM and CDR2 ANQGSEA. The CDR3 totals 17 residues. The CDR3 sequence: CSVEDPLPGQGGNTIYF. The CDR3 coding sequence is TGCAGCGTTGAAGATCCGTTACCGGGACAGGGGGGAAACACCATATATTTT.

This rearrangement joins TRBV7-9 to TRBJ2-7, with D possibly being TRBD1 (5 bases). The CDR3 runs to 14 residues. The germline V gene encodes CDR1 SEHNR and CDR2 FQNEAQ (reference sequence). Trimming left V 0 bases short and J 6 bases short, with 12 bases between. For the CDR3, the DNA is TGTGCCAGCAGCTTAGCGCAGGGATTCTCCGAGCAGTACTTC. It translates to CASSLAQGFSEQYF.

Concerning this clone: A junction end diverges from the germline sequence, so it may reflect a read error. CDR3 coding DNA: TGTTCCAGCAGCTACAGACAGGGGACCTTCCACGAGCAGTACTTC. It translates to CSSSYRQGTFHEQYF. The chain recombines TRBV7-9 with TRBJ2-7; TRBD1 matches at 8 bases. Germline loops: CDR1 SEHNR, CDR2 FQNEAQ (reference sequence). The CDR3 has 15 amino acids.

The V and J genes are TRBV11-2 and TRBJ2-2; TRBD2 matches 7 bases. The V gene end was trimmed by 2 bases and the J gene end by 7 bases; junction bases not matched to a gene: 16. The CDR3 loop spans 18 amino acids. The germline V gene encodes CDR1 SGHAT and CDR2 FQNNGV. The CDR3 region is CASSLNFQLSGTGGELFF. CDR3 DNA: TGTGCCAGCAGCTTAAATTTTCAGTTGAGCGGGACCGGCGGGGAGCTGTTTTTT.

This CDR3 reads CASSQDVPGPSGANVLTF. CDR3 DNA: TGCGCCAGCAGCCAAGATGTTCCAGGGCCATCTGGGGCCAACGTCCTGACTTTC. This chain joins TRBV4-3 and TRBJ2-6, with TRBD1 as a possible D gene (5 bases). The CDR3 is 18 residues long. V lost 0 bases, J lost 1 base, and 13 bases lay in between. The germline V gene encodes CDR1 LGHNA and CDR2 YSLEER.

The sample holds one count of this clone. This chain joins TRBV6-7 and TRBJ2-7; D unresolved. TRBV6-7 is recorded as an ORF, its role being uncertain. V lost 2 bases, J lost 4 bases, and 9 bases lay in between. The CDR3 covers 13 residues. As DNA, the CDR3 is TGTGCCAGCAGTTACCTAGGCGCGTACGAGCAGTACTTC. Residues: CASSYLGAYEQYF.

The CDR3 sequence: CASSLRREPYEQYF. The CDR3 DNA follows: TGTGCCAGCAGCTTACGGCGGGAGCCCTACGAGCAGTACTTC. J is TRBJ2-7 and V is TRBV7-2, with 7 bases identical to TRBD2. The CDR3 covers 14 residues. V shed 2 bases and J 2 bases; nucleotides not matched to a gene: 3. CDR1 and CDR2 from the germline V gene are SGHTA and FQGNSA.

The rearrangement links TRBV11-1 to TRBJ2-7; no clear D. Looked up from germline, CDR1 is SGHAT and CDR2 is FQDESV (reference sequence). Trimming shortened V by 3 bases and J by 3 bases, and 15 bases separated the two germline ends. The CDR3 length is 15 residues. The CDR3: CASSFSTARNYEQYF. CDR3 nucleotides: TGTGCCAGCAGCTTTTCCACCGCGCGGAACTACGAGCAGTACTTC.

The chain uses TRBV7-2 and TRBJ2-5; TRBD1 matches at 10 bases. Germline V CDR1 and CDR2: SGHTA, FQGNSA. With V trimmed by 4 bases and J by 11 bases, 19 bases remained unmatched. The CDR3 is 17 amino acids. The CDR3 spells CASSSRQGASVGGEQYF. CDR3 nucleotides: TGTGCCAGCAGCTCCAGACAGGGGGCGAGCGTTGGTGGTGAGCAGTACTTC.

The sample holds a few counts of this clone. V usage is TRBV6-5 and J usage is TRBJ1-1; no definite D call. Germline lookup yields CDR1 MNHEY and CDR2 SVGAGI. V was cut by 10 bases and J by 1 base, with 10 bases left in between. This CDR3 has 12 amino acids. The CDR3 is CATKDPNTEAFF. The CDR3 bases are TGTGCCACTAAAGATCCGAACACTGAAGCTTTCTTT.

The chain recombines TRBV5-6 with TRBJ1-2; unclear D gene. The germline gives CDR1 SGHDT, CDR2 YYEEEE. The germline V and J ends were trimmed by 5 bases and 8 bases, with 16 bases remaining between them. There are 13 residues in the CDR3. CDR3: CASSYTHVQGYTF. Written as DNA, the CDR3 is TGTGCCAGCAGTTATACGCATGTGCAGGGCTACACCTTC. Together with reference TRBV5-6 and TRBJ1-2, the CDR3 gives the full variable domain: DAGVTQSPTHLIKTRGQQVTLRCSPKSGHDTVSWYQQALGQGPQFIFQYYEEEERQRGNFPDRFSGHQFPNYSSELNVNALLLGDSALYLCASSYTHVQGYTFGSGTRLTVV.

This clone was counted only a few times. V is TRBV2 and J is TRBJ2-1; no reliable D call. CDR3 length: 14 amino acids. V dropped 0 bases and J dropped 7 bases, with 10 bases sitting between them. The V gene's germline CDR1 is SNHLY and CDR2 FYNNEI. DNA of the CDR3: TGTGCCAGCAGTGAAGCGAATTGGGCGAATGAGCAGTTCTTC. Encoded protein: CASSEANWANEQFF.